This T cell receptor beta chain was identified in a study of blood T cell repertoires in COVID-19. Study information: The United States, Italy and Spain provided the acute and convalescent COVID-19 samples.

Trimming at V came to 0 bases and at J to 1 base, leaving 4 bases not matched to a gene. This CDR3 has 16 residues. The germline CDR1 and CDR2 sequences are LGHNA and YSLEER. Study processing details: Amplified reference gene primers provided the basis for estimating nucleated cell counts. Sequencing used immunoSEQ multiplex PCR; TCRdb keeps in-frame clones, though not all of them. For V, J and clone size, that table is used; D and trimming come from the DNA. Altogether 20,000 to 25,000 clones are present, about 90% being singletons, with the ten largest covering approximately 2.6%. Sequenced input: peripheral blood. The receptor comes from a man between 65 and 85 years old with acute or convalescent COVID-19. The chain links TRBV4-3 to TRBJ2-7; 9 bases align to TRBD2. The CDR3 DNA reads TGCGCCAGCAGCCAAGATTACCTAGCGGGGTCCTACGAGCAGTACTTC. Encoded protein: CASSQDYLAGSYEQYF.